Below are 14 T cell receptor beta chains sequenced from a single sample in a study of blood T cell repertoires in COVID-19 (dated by TCRdb to 2018 to 2021). Library method: the immunoSEQ multiplex PCR assay. TCRdb limited this immuneACCESS table to in-frame rearrangements with V and J called. A share of clones is missing; checked studies link under half to unresolved V genes, and the rest is unexplained. Recorded for this sample are some 170,000 clones; approximately 82% of them occurred a single time. The top ten clonotypes cover 13% to 15% of the sample. The sample consisted of PBMCs or T cells enriched from blood (not recorded which). The receptors were gathered from a man aged 45 to 65 who had recovered from COVID-19.

This clone was seen a few times. The chain recombines TRBV6-1 with TRBJ1-2; TRBD1 aligns across 9 bases. Trimming took 0 bases from V and 9 from J; bases not matched to a gene: 8. The germline V gene encodes CDR1 MNHNS and CDR2 SASEGT. The CDR3 runs to 15 residues. CDR3 in DNA: TGTGCCAGCAGTGAAGCGCGTATGGGACAGGGAAGCTACACCTTC. This gives the protein CASSEARMGQGSYTF.

This clone appeared many times. The rearrangement links TRBV18 to TRBJ2-7; D is possibly TRBD2 (6 bases). This CDR3 region has 13 residues. V shed 4 bases and J shed 1 base, with 8 bases lying between them. Germline V gene lookup returns CDR1 KGHSH and CDR2 LQKENI. CDR3 residues: CASSQGLSYEQYF. CDR3 sequence (DNA): TGTGCCAGCTCACAGGGACTTTCCTACGAGCAGTACTTC.

The chain carries TRBV3-1 (or the pseudogene TRBV3-2) and TRBJ2-1; TRBD2 matches 9 bases. The germline V gene has CDR1 LGHDT and CDR2 YNNKEL (reference sequence). CDR3 length: 19 residues. V lost 3 bases to trimming and J lost 0 bases; unmatched junction nucleotides: 12. The DNA for the CDR3 is TGTGCCAGCAGCCATCGAATTAGCGGGGGCAAGAGCTCCTACAATGAGCAGTTCTTC. Encoded protein: CASSHRISGGKSSYNEQFF.

In the case of this clone: A much larger clone lies a single base off, so this may be a read error. V usage is TRBV6-1 and J usage is TRBJ1-6; a weak D match, TRBD1 (6 bases). Germline V gene lookup returns CDR1 MNHNS and CDR2 SASEGT. Trimming removed 3 bases at V and 7 bases at J, with 7 bases between. The CDR3 has 13 residues. CDR3 in amino acids: CASSDTGNSPLHF. The CDR3 DNA sequence: TGTGCCAGCAGTGATACAGGGAATTCACCCCTCCACTTT.

The chain uses TRBV25-1 and TRBJ1-6, with D perhaps matching TRBD1 (6 bases). Germline CDR1 reads MGHDK; CDR2 reads SYGVNS. The germline V and J ends were trimmed by 3 bases and 7 bases, with 13 bases remaining between them. The CDR3 covers 15 residues. The CDR3 here is CASSESGVRNSPLHF. The CDR3 nucleotides are TGTGCCAGCAGTGAGTCAGGGGTACGGAATTCACCCCTCCACTTT.

This clone was detected only a few times. The chain employs TRBV10-3 and TRBJ1-5, with D tentatively TRBD1 (5 bases). CDR1 ENHRY and CDR2 SYGVKD come from the germline V gene. CDR3 size: 13 residues. Trimming removed 10 bases from V and 7 bases from J, with 17 bases in between. The CDR3 protein is CATDSARGQPQHF. The DNA for the CDR3 is TGTGCCACCGACAGTGCCAGAGGCCAGCCCCAGCATTTT.

As concerns this clone: At one end the junction does not follow the germline gene, possibly because of a read error. This chain uses TRBV20-1 with TRBJ1-1; the D gene is possibly TRBD1 (5 bases). Germline V gives CDR1 DFQATT, CDR2 SNEGSKA (reference sequence). The CDR3 spans 11 residues. CDR3 sequence (DNA): TGCAGTGCTAGAGTCGCGACAGTCTGGGTCTTT. This translates into CSARVATVWVF.

The CDR3 spells CAWSWQGPDEQFF. The CDR3 DNA follows: TGTGCCTGGAGTTGGCAGGGTCCGGATGAGCAGTTCTTC. The chain employs TRBV30 and TRBJ2-1, with D perhaps TRBD1 (5 bases). The length of the CDR3 is 13 residues. The ends were cut back, 2 bases at V and 8 bases at J, with 13 bases in the middle. Germline loops: CDR1 GTSNPN, CDR2 SVGIG (reference sequence).

This chain connects TRBV3-1 (or the pseudogene TRBV3-2) to TRBJ2-1; TRBD2 matches at 9 bases. The CDR3 has 17 residues. Germline trimming cut 0 bases from V and 3 bases from J; bases unmatched to any gene: 6. Germline lookup yields CDR1 LGHDT and CDR2 YNNKEL (reference sequence). The CDR3 protein is CASSQDLAGGLYNEQFF. CDR3 in DNA: TGTGCCAGCAGCCAAGATCTGGCGGGGGGGCTCTACAATGAGCAGTTCTTC.

The J gene is TRBJ1-2, the V gene TRBV5-1, with 7 bases fitting TRBD1. The CDR3 totals 14 residues. Germline lookup yields CDR1 SGHRS and CDR2 YFSETQ. The V and J ends lost 7 bases and 2 bases, in that order; junction bases with no gene match: 8. The CDR3 protein is CASSPTGANYGYTF. CDR3 sequence (DNA): TGCGCCAGCTCTCCTACAGGGGCCAACTATGGCTACACCTTC.

Ten or more counts support this clone. The CDR3 nucleotides are TGTGCCAGCAGGCCAGCTGGGACTAGCGGCAACAATGAGCAGTTCTTC. It specifies CASRPAGTSGNNEQFF. V gene TRBV9 combines with J gene TRBJ2-1; 11 bases fit TRBD2. Germline loops: CDR1 SGDLS, CDR2 YYNGEE. The CDR3 length is 16 residues. The J segment lost 5 bases and the V segment lost 5 bases, leaving 9 bases of the junction unmatched.

The V gene is TRBV29-1, the J gene TRBJ2-7, with TRBD1 as a possible D gene (5 bases). This CDR3 has 13 amino acids. The V end was cut by 4 bases, the J end by 3 bases, with 13 bases between. The germline gives CDR1 SQVTM, CDR2 ANQGSEA. The CDR3 DNA is TGCAGCGTTGTTTGGGGCAGAGACTACGAGCAGTACTTC. This gives the protein CSVVWGRDYEQYF.

The CDR3 sequence: CASSPEAVLAKNIQYF. DNA for the CDR3: TGTGCCAGCAGCCCTGAGGCAGTCCTAGCCAAAAACATTCAGTACTTC. V is TRBV5-5 and J is TRBJ2-4, with no clear D. CDR3 size: 16 residues. The V and J ends lost 4 bases and 0 bases respectively, with 14 bases between them. Germline CDR1 SGHKS, CDR2 YYEKEE (reference sequence).

The V call is TRBV4-1, the J call TRBJ1-3; 7 bases are shared with TRBD1. Trimming removed 1 base from V and 4 bases from J; junction bases left unmatched: 7. The germline V gene encodes CDR1 MGHRA and CDR2 YSYEKL. CDR3 length equals 16 residues. The DNA of the CDR3 is TGCGCCAGCAGCCAAGTAGGGGGCCGAGGGGGAAACACCATATATTTT. Encoded protein: CASSQVGGRGGNTIYF.